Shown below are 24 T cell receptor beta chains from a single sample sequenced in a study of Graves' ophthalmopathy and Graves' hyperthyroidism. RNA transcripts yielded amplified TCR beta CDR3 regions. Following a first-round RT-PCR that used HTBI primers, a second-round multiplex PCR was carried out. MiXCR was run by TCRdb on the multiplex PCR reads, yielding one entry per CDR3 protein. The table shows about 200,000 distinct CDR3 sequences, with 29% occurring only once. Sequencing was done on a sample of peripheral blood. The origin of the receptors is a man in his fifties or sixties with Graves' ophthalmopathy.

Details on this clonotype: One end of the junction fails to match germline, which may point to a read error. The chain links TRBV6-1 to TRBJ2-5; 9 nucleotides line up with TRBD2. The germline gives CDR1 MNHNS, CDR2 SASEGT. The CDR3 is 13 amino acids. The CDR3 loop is CTTAGGEVKTQYF. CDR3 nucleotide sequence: TGCACCACAGCGGGGGGCGAGGTGAAGACCCAGTACTTC.

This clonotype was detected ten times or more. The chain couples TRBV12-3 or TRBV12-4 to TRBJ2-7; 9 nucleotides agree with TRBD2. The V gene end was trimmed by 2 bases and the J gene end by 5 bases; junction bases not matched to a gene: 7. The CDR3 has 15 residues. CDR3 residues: CASSLPSGRRNEQYF. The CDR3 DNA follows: TGTGCCAGCAGTTTACCCAGCGGGAGGAGAAACGAGCAGTACTTC.

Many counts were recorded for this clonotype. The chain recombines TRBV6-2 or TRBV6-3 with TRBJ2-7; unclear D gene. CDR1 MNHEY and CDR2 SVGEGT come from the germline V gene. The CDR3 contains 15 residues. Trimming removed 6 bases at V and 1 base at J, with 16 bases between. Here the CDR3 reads CASSQMLGYSYEQYF. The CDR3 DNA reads TGTGCCAGCAGCCAGATGTTGGGCTATTCCTACGAGCAGTACTTC.

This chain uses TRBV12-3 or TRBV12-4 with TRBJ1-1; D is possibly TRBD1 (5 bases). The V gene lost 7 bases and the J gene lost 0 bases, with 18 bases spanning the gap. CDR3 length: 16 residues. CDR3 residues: CASTLIQGGMNTEAFF. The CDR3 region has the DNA TGTGCCAGCACCTTGATCCAGGGCGGGATGAACACTGAAGCTTTCTTT.

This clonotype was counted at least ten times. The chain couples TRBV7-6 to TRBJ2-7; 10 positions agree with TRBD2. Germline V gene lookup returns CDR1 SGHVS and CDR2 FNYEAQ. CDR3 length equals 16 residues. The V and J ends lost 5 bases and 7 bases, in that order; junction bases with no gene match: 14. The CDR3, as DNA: TGTGCCAGCAGCCTTGGAGAGCTAGCGGGAGATCGGGAGCAGTACTTC. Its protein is CASSLGELAGDREQYF.

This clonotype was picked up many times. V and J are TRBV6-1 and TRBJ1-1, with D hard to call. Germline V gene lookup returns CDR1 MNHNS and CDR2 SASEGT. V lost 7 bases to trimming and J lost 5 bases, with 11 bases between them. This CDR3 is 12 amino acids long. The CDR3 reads CASTPGLTEAFF. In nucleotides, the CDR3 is TGTGCCAGCACCCCCGGATTAACTGAAGCTTTCTTT.

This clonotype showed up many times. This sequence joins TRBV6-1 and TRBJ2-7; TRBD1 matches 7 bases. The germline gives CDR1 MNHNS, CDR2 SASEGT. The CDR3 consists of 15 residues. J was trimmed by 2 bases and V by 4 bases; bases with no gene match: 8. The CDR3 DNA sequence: TGTGCCAGCAGTGGGGGACAGAGTGGGACCTACGAGCAGTACTTC. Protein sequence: CASSGGQSGTYEQYF.

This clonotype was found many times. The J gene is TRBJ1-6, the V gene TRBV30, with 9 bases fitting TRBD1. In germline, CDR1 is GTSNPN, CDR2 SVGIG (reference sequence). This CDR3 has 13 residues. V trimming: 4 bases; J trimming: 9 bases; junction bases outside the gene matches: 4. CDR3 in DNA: TGTGCCTGGACGACAGGGGGAAGTTCACCCCTCCACTTT. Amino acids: CAWTTGGSSPLHF.

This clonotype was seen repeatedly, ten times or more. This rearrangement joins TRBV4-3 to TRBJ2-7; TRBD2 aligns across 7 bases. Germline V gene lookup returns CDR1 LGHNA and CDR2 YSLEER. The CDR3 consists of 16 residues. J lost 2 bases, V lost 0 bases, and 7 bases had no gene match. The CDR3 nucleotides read TGCGCCAGCAGCCAAGAGGTGGGGGGGAGAGCCTACGAGCAGTACTTC. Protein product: CASSQEVGGRAYEQYF.

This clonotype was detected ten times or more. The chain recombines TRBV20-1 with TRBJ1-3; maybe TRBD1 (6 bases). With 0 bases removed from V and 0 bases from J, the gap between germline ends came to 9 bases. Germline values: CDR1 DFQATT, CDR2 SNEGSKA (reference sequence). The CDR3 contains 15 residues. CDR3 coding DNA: TGCAGTGCTAGAGAGGGGACATCCTCTGGAAACACCATATATTTT. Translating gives CSAREGTSSGNTIYF.

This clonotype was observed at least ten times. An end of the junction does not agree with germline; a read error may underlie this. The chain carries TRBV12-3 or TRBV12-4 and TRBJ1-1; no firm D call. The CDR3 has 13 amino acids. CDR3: CASSLQPNTEASF. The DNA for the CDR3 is TGTGCCAGCAGTTTACAACCGAACACTGAAGCTTCCTTT.

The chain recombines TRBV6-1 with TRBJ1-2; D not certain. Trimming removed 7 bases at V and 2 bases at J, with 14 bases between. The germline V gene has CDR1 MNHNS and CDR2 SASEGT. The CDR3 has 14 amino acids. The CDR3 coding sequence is TGTGCCAGCACCAAGGGAAGGGAGAACTATGGCTACACCTTC. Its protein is CASTKGRENYGYTF.

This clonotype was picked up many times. In nucleotides, the CDR3 is TGTGCCTGGAGTGCGGGACATCACGTCTCTGGAAACACCATATATTTT. Its protein is CAWSAGHHVSGNTIYF. The V call is TRBV30, the J call TRBJ1-3; perhaps TRBD1 as D (6 bases). Germline values: CDR1 GTSNPN, CDR2 SVGIG (reference sequence). Trimming removed 1 base from V and 0 bases from J, with 13 bases in between. The CDR3 consists of 16 residues.

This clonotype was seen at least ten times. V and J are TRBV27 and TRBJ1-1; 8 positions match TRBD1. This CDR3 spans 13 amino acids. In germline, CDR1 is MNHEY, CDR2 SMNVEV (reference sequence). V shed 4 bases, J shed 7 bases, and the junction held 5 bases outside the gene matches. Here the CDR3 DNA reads TGTGCCAGCAGTTATGGGACAGGCTATGAAGCTTTCTTT. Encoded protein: CASSYGTGYEAFF.

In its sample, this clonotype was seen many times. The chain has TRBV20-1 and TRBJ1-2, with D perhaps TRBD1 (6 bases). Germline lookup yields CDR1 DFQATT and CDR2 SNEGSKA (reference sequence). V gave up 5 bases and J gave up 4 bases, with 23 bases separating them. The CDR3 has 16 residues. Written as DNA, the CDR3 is TGCAGTGCTCACTTAGGGTGGGCAGGGGCGGGCTATGGCTACACCTTC. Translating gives CSAHLGWAGAGYGYTF.

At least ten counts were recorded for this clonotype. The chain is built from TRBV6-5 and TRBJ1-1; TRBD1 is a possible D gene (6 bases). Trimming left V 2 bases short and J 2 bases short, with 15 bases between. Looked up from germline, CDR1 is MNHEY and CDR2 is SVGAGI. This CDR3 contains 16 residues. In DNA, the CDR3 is TGTGCCAGCAGTTACACGACAGGAGTTGATAACACTGAAGCTTTCTTT. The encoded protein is CASSYTTGVDNTEAFF.

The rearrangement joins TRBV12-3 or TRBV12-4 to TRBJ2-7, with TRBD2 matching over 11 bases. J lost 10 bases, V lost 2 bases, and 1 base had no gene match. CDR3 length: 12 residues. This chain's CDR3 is CASSLTSGRQYF. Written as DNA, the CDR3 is TGTGCCAGCAGTTTAACTAGCGGGAGACAGTACTTC.

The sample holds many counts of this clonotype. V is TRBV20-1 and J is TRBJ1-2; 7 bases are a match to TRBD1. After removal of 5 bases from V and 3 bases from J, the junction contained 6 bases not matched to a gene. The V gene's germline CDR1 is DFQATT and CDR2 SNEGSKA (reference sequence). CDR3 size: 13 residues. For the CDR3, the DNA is TGCAGTGCTGTCAGCACAGGGGACTATGGCTACACCTTC. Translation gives CSAVSTGDYGYTF.

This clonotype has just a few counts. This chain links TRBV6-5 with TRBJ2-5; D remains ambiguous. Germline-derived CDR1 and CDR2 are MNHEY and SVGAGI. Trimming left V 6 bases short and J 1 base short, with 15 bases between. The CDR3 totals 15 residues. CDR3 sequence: CASSLETRPQETQYF. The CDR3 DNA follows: TGTGCCAGCAGCCTCGAGACCAGACCCCAAGAGACCCAGTACTTC.

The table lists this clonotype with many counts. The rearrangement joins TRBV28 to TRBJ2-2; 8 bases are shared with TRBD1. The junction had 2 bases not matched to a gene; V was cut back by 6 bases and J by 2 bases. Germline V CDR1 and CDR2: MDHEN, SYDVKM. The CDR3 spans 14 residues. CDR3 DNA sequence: TGTGCCAGCAGGGACAGGGAAAACACCGGGGAGCTGTTTTTT. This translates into CASRDRENTGELFF.

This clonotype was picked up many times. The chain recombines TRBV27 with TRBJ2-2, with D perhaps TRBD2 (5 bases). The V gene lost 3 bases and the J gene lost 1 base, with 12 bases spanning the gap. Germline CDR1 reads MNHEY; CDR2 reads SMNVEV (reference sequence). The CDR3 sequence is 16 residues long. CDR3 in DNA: TGTGCCAGCAGTTTGGCAGGAGCGGTGAACACCGGGGAGCTGTTTTTT. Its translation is CASSLAGAVNTGELFF.

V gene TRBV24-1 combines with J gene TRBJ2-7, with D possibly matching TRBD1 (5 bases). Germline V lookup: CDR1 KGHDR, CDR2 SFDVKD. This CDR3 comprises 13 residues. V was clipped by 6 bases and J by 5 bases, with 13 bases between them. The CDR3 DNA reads TGTGCCACCAGTCACCCACCCAGGGACGAGCAGTACTTC. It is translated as CATSHPPRDEQYF.

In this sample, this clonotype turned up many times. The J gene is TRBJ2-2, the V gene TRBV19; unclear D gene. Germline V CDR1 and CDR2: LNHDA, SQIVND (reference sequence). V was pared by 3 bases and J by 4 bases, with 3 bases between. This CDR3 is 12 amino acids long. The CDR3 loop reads CASSMTTGELFF. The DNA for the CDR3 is TGTGCCAGTAGTATGACCACCGGGGAGCTGTTTTTT.

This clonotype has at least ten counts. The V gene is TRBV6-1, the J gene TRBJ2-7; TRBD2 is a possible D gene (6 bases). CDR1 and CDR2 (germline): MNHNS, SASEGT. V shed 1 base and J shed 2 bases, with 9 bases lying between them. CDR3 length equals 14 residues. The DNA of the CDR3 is TGTGCCAGCAGTGAAGTCTGGGGGGCCTACGAGCAGTACTTC. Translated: CASSEVWGAYEQYF.